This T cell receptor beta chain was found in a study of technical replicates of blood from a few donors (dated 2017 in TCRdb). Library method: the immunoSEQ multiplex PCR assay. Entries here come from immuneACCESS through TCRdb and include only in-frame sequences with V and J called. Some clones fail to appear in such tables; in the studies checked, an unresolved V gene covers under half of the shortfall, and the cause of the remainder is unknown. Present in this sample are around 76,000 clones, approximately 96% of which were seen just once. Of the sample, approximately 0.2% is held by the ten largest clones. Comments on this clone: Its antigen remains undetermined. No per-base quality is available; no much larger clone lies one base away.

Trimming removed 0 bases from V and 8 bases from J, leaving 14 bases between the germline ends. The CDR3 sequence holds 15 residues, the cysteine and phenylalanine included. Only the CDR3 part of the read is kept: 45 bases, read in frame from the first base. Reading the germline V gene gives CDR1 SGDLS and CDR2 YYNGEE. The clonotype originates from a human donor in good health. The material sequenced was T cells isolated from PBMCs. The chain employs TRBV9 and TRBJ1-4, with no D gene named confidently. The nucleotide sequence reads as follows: TGTGCCAGCAGCGTAGGAGAGGGTTTGGGGGAAAAACTGTTTTTT. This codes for CASSVGEGLGEKLFF.